This entry concerns a single TCR beta chain. This clonotype showed up just a few times. What antigen it recognizes has not been identified. It has no much larger one-base neighbor in the sample; base qualities were not kept. This specimen comes from a study of T cells after yellow fever vaccination (dated by TCRdb to the late 2010s). Regarding the study in general: Libraries from fractions with low cell numbers were prepared with the SMART-Seq v4 Ultra Low Input RNA kit. To track T-cell clones before and after primary and booster YFV17D yellow fever vaccination, bulk TCR alpha and beta repertoires were sequenced longitudinally. Two healthy male donors, one aged 18 to 29 and one aged 30 to 40 years, were included in the cohort. Blood samples were taken at several timepoints before and after primary and secondary immunization, and bulk PBMC replicates and cell subsets were isolated.

Synthesis of TCR cDNA relied on 5'RACE template switching, a step that introduced a universal primer site along with unique molecular identifiers. cDNA synthesis was primed from both the TCR alpha and TCR beta constant segments. Library amplification involved two PCR steps, and the second step added sample barcodes and sequencing adapters. Sequencing of libraries was done on Illumina HiSeq 2500 (2x100 bp) or NovaSeq (2x150 bp). Per the authors' processing: MIGEC was used to demultiplex reads and collapse the reads into UMI consensus sequences, and MiXCR was used for V(D)J alignment. Clonotypes responding to the vaccine were identified with edgeR on replicate PBMC samples, with the criteria of FDR below 0.01 and a log2 fold change above 5 up to day 15. Each bulk clonotype received a CD4 or CD8 identity based on whether the sequenced CD4 or CD8 repertoire contained that clonotype at higher abundance. Starting from the raw public reads, TCRdb applied fastp trimming at Q25, assembled clones with MiXCR and retained in-frame beta chains. Each CDR3 protein gets just one entry, which takes the most common genes and DNA from the rows behind it. TCRdb, rather than the study authors, made the V and J calls. The sample yields about 300,000 distinct CDR3 sequences; around 7% were counted once. Of the sample, roughly a sixth falls within the top ten clones.

The CDR1 and CDR2 encoded by the germline V gene are MNHEY and SVGEGT. Its CDR3 holds 14 amino acids, cysteine through valine. Only CDR3 DNA remains: 42 bases, in frame from the first base. V was cut back by 2 bases and J by 1 base, leaving a gap of 9 bases between them. The treatment or condition tag for this specimen amounts to: live attenuated yellow fever vaccine strain. Two biological replicates of bulk PBMCs were collected at each blood-draw timepoint. PBMCs were isolated from peripheral blood using a standard Ficoll-Paque protocol. TriZol was used to extract RNA from bulk PBMCs, from CD4 and CD8 fractions, and from dextramer-positive and dextramer-negative fractions. The paper's findings and limits, for the study overall: Because the study included only two donors, the extent to which the findings can be generalized is limited. Computational filtering was required because FACS-sorted repertoires could contain abundant contaminating clonotypes from the bulk population. A small share of clonotypes occurred in both CD4 and CD8 compartments, likely arising from convergent recombination. Compared with the primary T-cell response, the secondary T-cell response was weaker but faster, peaking on day 5 rather than day 15. After the booster, most of the clones that had expanded following primary vaccination were detected again (around 97% of CD4 and around 90% of CD8), which suggests that memory was broadly maintained.

Specimen: PBMCs, collected roughly 47 days after the first yellow fever vaccination. The chain links TRBV6-2 or TRBV6-3 with TRBJ2-7, with a tentative D gene TRBD2 over 5 matching bases. The origin of this receptor is a man aged 18-30 years who received the YFV17D yellow fever vaccine. The CDR3 region has the sequence CASSYRSGSYEQYV. The nucleotides are TGTGCCAGCAGTTACCGGTCGGGATCCTACGAGCAGTACGTC.